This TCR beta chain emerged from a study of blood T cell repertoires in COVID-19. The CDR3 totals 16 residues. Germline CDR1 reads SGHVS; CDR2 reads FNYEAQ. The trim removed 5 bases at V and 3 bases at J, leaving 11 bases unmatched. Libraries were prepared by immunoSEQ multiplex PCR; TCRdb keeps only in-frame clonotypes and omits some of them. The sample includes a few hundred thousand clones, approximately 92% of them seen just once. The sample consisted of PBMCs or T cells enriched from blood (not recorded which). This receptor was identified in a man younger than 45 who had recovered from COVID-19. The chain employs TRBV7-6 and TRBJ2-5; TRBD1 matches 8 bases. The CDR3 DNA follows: TGTGCCAGCAGCGACCGCGCCAACAGGGGGGAAGAGACCCAGTACTTC. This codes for CASSDRANRGEETQYF.